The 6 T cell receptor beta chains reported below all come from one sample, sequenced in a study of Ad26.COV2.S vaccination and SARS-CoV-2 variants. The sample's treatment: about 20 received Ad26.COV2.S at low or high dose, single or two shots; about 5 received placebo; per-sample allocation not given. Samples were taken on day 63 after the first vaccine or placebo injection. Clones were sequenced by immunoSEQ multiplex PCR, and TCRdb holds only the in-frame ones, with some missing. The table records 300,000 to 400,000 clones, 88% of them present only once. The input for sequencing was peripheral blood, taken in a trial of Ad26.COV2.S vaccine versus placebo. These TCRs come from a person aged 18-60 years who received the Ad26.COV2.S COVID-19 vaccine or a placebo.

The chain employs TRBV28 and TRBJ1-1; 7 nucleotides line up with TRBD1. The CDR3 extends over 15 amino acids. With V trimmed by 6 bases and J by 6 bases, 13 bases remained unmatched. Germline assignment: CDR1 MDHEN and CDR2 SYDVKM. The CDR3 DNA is TGTGCCAGCAGATACAGGGGTAGGGTGGTCGCTGAAGCTTTCTTT. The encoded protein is CASRYRGRVVAEAFF.

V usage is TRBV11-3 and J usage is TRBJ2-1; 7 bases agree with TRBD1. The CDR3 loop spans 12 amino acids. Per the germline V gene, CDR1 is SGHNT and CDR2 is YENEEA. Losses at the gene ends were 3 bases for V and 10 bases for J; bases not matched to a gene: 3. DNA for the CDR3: TGTGCCAGCAGCTTCCAGGGGGACGAGCAGTTCTTC. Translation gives CASSFQGDEQFF.

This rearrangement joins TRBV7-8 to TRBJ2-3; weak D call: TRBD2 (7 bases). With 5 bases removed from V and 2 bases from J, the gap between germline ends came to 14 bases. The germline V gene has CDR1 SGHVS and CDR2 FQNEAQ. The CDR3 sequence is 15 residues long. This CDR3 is CASSGGGGNTDTQYF. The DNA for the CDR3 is TGTGCCAGCAGCGGGGGCGGGGGAAACACAGATACGCAGTATTTT. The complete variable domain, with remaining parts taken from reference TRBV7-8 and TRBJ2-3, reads GAGVSQSPRYKVAKRGQDVALRCDPISGHVSLFWYQQALGQGPEFLTYFQNEAQLDKSGLPSDRFFAERPEGSVSTLKIQRTQQEDSAVYLCASSGGGGNTDTQYFGPGTRLTVL.

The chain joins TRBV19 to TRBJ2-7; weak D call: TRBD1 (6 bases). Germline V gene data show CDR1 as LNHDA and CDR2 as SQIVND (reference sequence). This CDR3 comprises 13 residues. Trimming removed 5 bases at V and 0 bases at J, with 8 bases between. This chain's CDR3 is CASSRQDSYEQYF. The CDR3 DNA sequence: TGTGCCAGTAGTCGACAGGACTCCTACGAGCAGTACTTC.

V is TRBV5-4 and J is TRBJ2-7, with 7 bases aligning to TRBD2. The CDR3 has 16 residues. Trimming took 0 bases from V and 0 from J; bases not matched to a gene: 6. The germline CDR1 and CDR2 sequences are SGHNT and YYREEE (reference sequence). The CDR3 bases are TGTGCCAGCAGCTTGGGACTAGCCGCGAGCTCCTACGAGCAGTACTTC. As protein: CASSLGLAASSYEQYF.

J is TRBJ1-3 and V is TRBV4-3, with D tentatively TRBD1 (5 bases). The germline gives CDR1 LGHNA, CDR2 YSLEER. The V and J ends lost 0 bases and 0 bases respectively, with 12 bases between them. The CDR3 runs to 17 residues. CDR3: CASSQDPGLSSGNTIYF. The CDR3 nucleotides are TGCGCCAGCAGCCAAGACCCGGGACTGAGCTCTGGAAACACCATATATTTT.